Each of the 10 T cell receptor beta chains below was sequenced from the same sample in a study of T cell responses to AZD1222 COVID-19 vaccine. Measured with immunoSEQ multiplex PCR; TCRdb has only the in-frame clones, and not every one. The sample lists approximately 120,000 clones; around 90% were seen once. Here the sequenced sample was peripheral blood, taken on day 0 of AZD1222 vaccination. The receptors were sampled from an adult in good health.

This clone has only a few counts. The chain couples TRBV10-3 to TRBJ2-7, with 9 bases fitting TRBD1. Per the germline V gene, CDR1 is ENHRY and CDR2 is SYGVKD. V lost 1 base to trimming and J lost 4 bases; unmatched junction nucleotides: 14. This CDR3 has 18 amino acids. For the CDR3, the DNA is TGTGCCATCAGTGAGTTTTCCCCAGGACAGGGGAGTTTTTACGAGCAGTACTTC. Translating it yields CAISEFSPGQGSFYEQYF.

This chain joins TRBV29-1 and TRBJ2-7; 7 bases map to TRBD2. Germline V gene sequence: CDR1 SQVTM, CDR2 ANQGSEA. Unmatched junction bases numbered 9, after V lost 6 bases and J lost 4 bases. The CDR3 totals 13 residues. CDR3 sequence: CSVRGGNLYEQYF. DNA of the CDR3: TGCAGCGTCCGGGGAGGGAACTTATACGAGCAGTACTTC.

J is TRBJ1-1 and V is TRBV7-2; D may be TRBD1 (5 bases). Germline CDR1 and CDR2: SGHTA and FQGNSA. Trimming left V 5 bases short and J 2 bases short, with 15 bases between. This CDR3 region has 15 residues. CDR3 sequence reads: CASSQGPGDNTEAFF. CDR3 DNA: TGTGCCAGCAGCCAGGGCCCCGGGGACAACACTGAAGCTTTCTTT.

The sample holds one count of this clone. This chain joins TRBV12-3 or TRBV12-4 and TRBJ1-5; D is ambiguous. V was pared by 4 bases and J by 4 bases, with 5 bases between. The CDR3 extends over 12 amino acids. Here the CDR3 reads CASSYGNQPQHF. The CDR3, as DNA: TGTGCCAGCAGTTACGGTAATCAGCCCCAGCATTTT.

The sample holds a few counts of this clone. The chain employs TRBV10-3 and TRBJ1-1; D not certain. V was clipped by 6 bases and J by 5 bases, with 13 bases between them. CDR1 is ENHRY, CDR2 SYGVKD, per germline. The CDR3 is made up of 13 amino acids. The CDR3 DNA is TGTGCCATCAGGAGCTTTATTGGGACTGAAGCTTTCTTT. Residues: CAIRSFIGTEAFF.

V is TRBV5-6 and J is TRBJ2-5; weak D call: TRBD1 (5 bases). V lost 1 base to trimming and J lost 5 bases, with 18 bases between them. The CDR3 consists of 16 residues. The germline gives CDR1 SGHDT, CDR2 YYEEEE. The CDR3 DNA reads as TGTGCCAGCAGCTTGAGGGGCGGCACACAGAGGGAGACCCAGTACTTC. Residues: CASSLRGGTQRETQYF.

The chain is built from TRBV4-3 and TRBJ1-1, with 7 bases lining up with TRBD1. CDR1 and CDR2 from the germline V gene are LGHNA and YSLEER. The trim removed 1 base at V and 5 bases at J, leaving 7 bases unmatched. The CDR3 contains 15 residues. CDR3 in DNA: TGCGCCAGCAGCCAAGTACAGGACAGGTATACTGAAGCTTTCTTT. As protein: CASSQVQDRYTEAFF.

The CDR3 loop reads CASSAGDRDNQPQHF. CDR3 coding DNA: TGTGCCAGCAGTGCAGGAGACAGGGACAATCAGCCCCAGCATTTT. V usage is TRBV28 and J usage is TRBJ1-5; 7 nucleotides align to TRBD1. The trim removed 5 bases at V and 3 bases at J, leaving 7 bases unmatched. The germline gives CDR1 MDHEN, CDR2 SYDVKM. The CDR3 sequence is 15 residues long.

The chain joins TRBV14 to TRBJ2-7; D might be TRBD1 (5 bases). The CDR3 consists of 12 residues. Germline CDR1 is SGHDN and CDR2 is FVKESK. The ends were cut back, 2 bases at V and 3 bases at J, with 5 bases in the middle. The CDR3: CASSQRGYEQYF. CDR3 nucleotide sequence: TGTGCCAGCAGCCAAAGGGGCTACGAGCAGTACTTC.

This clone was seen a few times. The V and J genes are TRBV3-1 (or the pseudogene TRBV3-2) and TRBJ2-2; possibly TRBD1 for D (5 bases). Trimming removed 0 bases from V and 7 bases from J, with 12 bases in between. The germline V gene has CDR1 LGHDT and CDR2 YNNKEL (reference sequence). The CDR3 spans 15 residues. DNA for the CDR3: TGTGCCAGCAGCCAAGATCCAGGGTCGATCGGGGAGCTGTTTTTT. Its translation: CASSQDPGSIGELFF.